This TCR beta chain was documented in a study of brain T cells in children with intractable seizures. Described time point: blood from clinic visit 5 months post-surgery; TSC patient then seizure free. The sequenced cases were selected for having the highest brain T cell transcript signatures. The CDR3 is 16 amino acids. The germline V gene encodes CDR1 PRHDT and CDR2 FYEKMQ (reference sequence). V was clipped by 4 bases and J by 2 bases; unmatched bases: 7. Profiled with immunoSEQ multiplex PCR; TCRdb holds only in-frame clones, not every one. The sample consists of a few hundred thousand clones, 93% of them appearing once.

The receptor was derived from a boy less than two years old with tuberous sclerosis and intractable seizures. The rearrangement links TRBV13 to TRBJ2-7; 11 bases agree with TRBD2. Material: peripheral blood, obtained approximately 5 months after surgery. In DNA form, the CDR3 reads TGTGCCAGCAGCTCACTAGCGGGAGTGGACCCCTACGAGCAGTACTTC. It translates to CASSSLAGVDPYEQYF. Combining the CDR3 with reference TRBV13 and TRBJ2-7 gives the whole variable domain AAGVIQSPRHLIKEKRETATLKCYPIPRHDTVYWYQQGPGQDPQFLISFYEKMQSDKGSIPDRFSAQQFSDYHSELNMSSLELGDSALYFCASSSLAGVDPYEQYFGPGTRLTVT.